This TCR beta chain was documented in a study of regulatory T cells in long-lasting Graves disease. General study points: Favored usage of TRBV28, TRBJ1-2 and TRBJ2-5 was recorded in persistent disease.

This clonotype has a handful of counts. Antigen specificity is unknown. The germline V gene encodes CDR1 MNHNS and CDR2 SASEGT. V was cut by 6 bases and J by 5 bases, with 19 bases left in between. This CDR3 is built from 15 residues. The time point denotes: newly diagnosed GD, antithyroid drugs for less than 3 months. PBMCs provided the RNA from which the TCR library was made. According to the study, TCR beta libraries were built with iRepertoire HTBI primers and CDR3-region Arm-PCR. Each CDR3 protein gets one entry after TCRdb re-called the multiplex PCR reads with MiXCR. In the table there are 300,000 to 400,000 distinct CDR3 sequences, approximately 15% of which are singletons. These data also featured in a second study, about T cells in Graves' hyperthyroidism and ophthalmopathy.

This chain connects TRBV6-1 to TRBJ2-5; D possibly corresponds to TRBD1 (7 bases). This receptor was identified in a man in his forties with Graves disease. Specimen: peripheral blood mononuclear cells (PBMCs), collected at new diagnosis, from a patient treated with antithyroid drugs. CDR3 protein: CASSSHRGGGETQYF. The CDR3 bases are TGTGCCAGCAGCTCCCACAGGGGTGGGGGGGAGACCCAGTACTTC.